Listed below are T cell receptor beta chains from one sample, sequenced in a study of cytomegalovirus exposure and HLA in healthy donors. TCRdb's copy holds only in-frame clones and misses some; the assay was immunoSEQ multiplex PCR. Of about 190,000 clones listed, 86% are singletons. Sequenced sample: PBMCs. The receptors derive from a woman aged 18-35 years in good health and CMV-seronegative. The CDR3 runs from the conserved cysteine through the conserved F or W. A D gene is named only where the DNA matches it firmly. Not all rows give a size; the values are once, few, many and, for expanded clones, a class.

CDR3	DNA	V	size	J	D
CASSLVGAEQYF	TGTGCCAGCAGTTTAGTCGGAGCCGAGCAGTACTTC	TRBV27	once	TRBJ2-7	-
CASSQGLAPGELFF	TGTGCCAGCAGCCAAGGTCTAGCCCCCGGGGAGCTGTTTTTT	TRBV4-2	-	TRBJ2-2	-
CASSPRRGSTEAFF	TGTGCCAGCAGCCCTAGAAGGGGATCCACTGAAGCTTTCTTT	TRBV11-3	-	TRBJ1-1	-
CASSLTEGSYNEQFF	TGTGCCAGCAGCTTAACTGAGGGTTCCTACAATGAGCAGTTCTTC	TRBV7-2	-	TRBJ2-1	-
CASSSPGQGFPAQDTQYF	TGTGCCAGCAGCTCTCCGGGACAGGGGTTTCCCGCACAAGATACGCAGTATTTT	TRBV27	-	TRBJ2-3	TRBD1
CASSLASGNTIYF	TGTGCCAGCAGCTTAGCGAGCGGAAACACCATATATTTT	TRBV7-8	-	TRBJ1-3	-
CASGRWTGRRIQRGQETQYF	TGTGCCAGCGGCCGCTGGACAGGGCGAAGGATTCAGCGGGGCCAAGAGACCCAGTACTTC	TRBV21-1	-	TRBJ2-5	-
CTSSQIEFQIPNTGELFF	TGCACCAGCAGCCAAATCGAATTCCAGATACCGAACACCGGGGAGCTGTTTTTT	TRBV1	-	TRBJ2-2	-
CAISDGSDPYEQYF	TGTGCCATCAGTGACGGTAGCGACCCCTACGAGCAGTACTTC	TRBV10-3	-	TRBJ2-7	-
CASSLADRAGDTQYF	TGTGCCAGCAGCTTGGCGGACAGGGCGGGAGATACGCAGTATTTT	TRBV5-6	-	TRBJ2-3	TRBD1
CASSEQTLTEAFF	TGTGCCAGCAGTGAACAGACACTCACTGAAGCTTTCTTT	TRBV2	-	TRBJ1-1	-
CASSSEPGTDNEQFF	TGTGCCAGCAGCAGCGAACCCGGGACTGACAATGAGCAGTTCTTC	TRBV7-6	few	TRBJ2-1	-
CASSPSGTGDLSYEQYF	TGCGCCAGCAGCCCAAGTGGGACAGGAGACCTATCCTACGAGCAGTACTTC	TRBV5-1	-	TRBJ2-7	TRBD1
CASSQVNTEAFF	TGTGCCAGCAGTCAGGTAAACACTGAAGCTTTCTTT	TRBV6-5	-	TRBJ1-1	-
CASSARTGGSSVTEAFF	TGTGCCAGCAGTGCGAGGACAGGCGGGTCGTCAGTCACTGAAGCTTTCTTT	TRBV6-1	-	TRBJ1-1	TRBD1
CASSSLGGGGTDTQYF	TGTGCCAGCAGCTCCCTTGGAGGCGGGGGCACAGATACGCAGTATTTT	TRBV7-2	-	TRBJ2-3	-
CASSPAGSRDIQYF	TGTGCCAGCTCACCAGCCGGTAGCAGGGACATTCAGTACTTC	TRBV18	-	TRBJ2-4	-
CASSLAGTGAEKLFF	TGCGCCAGCAGCTTGGCCGGGACAGGGGCTGAAAAACTGTTTTTT	TRBV5-1	-	TRBJ1-4	TRBD1
CASSQSWAVQETKNIQYF	TGCGCCAGCAGTCAATCGTGGGCGGTACAGGAAACCAAAAACATTCAGTACTTC	TRBV23-1	-	TRBJ2-4	-
CATSKGSGGVYEQYF	TGTGCCACCTCGAAAGGGAGCGGCGGCGTCTACGAGCAGTACTTC	TRBV6-5	-	TRBJ2-7	-
CASSIRGMLYEQYF	TGTGCCAGCAGTATCCGGGGGATGCTCTACGAGCAGTACTTC	TRBV27	-	TRBJ2-7	-
CASSLYVVTTVNTEAFF	TGTGCCAGCAGTTTATACGTCGTGACGACAGTTAACACTGAAGCTTTCTTT	TRBV27	-	TRBJ1-1	-
CASMGGGTGVYEQYF	TGCGCCAGCATGGGGGGTGGGACAGGGGTCTACGAGCAGTACTTC	TRBV5-1	-	TRBJ2-7	TRBD1
CASSDNRVDEQFF	TGTGCCAGCAGCGACAACAGGGTTGATGAGCAGTTCTTC	TRBV11-3	-	TRBJ2-1	-
CASSVRGNQPQHF	TGTGCCAGCAGCGTTCGCGGCAATCAGCCCCAGCATTTT	TRBV9	-	TRBJ1-5	-
CASSLALAVTGELFF	TGTGCCAGCAGCTTAGCCCTAGCGGTCACCGGGGAGCTGTTTTTT	TRBV7-9	-	TRBJ2-2	TRBD2
CASSLSGSPNEQFF	TGTGCCAGCAGTCTTAGCGGGAGTCCCAATGAGCAGTTCTTC	TRBV2	-	TRBJ2-1	TRBD2
CASSLALTVNTEAFF	TGCGCCAGCAGCTTGGCGTTGACAGTGAACACTGAAGCTTTCTTT	TRBV5-1	few	TRBJ1-1	-
CASSQDIPNNNEQFF	TGCGCCAGCAGCCAAGATATTCCTAATAACAATGAGCAGTTCTTC	TRBV4-1	-	TRBJ2-1	-
CASSLTTGWNEQFF	TGCGCCAGCAGCTTGACCACCGGTTGGAATGAGCAGTTCTTC	TRBV5-1	-	TRBJ2-1	-
CATSSSRSQYF	TGTGCCACCAGCTCTTCCCGGTCGCAGTATTTT	TRBV15	-	TRBJ2-3	-
CASSLDTLALMETQYF	TGCGCCAGCAGCTTGGATACCCTAGCGTTGATGGAGACCCAGTACTTC	TRBV5-1	-	TRBJ2-5	-
CASSTSTGGFYEQYF	TGTGCCAGCAGCACCTCGACAGGGGGCTTCTACGAGCAGTACTTC	TRBV9	-	TRBJ2-7	TRBD1
CASSPSSYEQYF	TGTGCCAGCAGCCCCTCGTCCTACGAGCAGTACTTC	TRBV7-8	-	TRBJ2-7	-
CASSGGVTEAFF	TGTGCCAGCAGCGGGGGAGTAACTGAAGCTTTCTTT	TRBV27	-	TRBJ1-1	-
CASSTGQYNEQFF	TGTGCCAGCAGCACCGGACAGTACAATGAGCAGTTCTTC	TRBV9	-	TRBJ2-1	-
CASSRAGGGSNQPQHF	TGTGCCAGCTCCCGGGCGGGGGGAGGAAGCAATCAGCCCCAGCATTTT	TRBV18	-	TRBJ1-5	-
CASSTDRSTDTQYF	TGCGCCAGCAGTACCGACAGAAGCACAGATACGCAGTATTTT	TRBV10-1	-	TRBJ2-3	-
CASSTRQGRTDTQYF	TGCGCCAGCAGCACTAGACAGGGGAGGACAGATACGCAGTATTTT	TRBV5-1	once	TRBJ2-3	TRBD1
CASSSTSGVKRFEQFF	TGTGCCAGCAGCTCCACTAGCGGGGTAAAGAGGTTTGAGCAGTTCTTC	TRBV7-6	once	TRBJ2-1	TRBD2
CASSELTGMVEAFF	TGTGCCAGCAGCGAACTGACAGGGATGGTTGAAGCTTTCTTT	TRBV5-4	-	TRBJ1-1	TRBD1